One and the same sample provided the 6 T cell receptor beta chains below, sequenced in a study of OX40 agonist ivuxolimab in advanced cancers. Clones were sequenced by immunoSEQ multiplex PCR, and TCRdb holds only the in-frame ones, with some missing. The sample holds some 80,000 clones, approximately 83% seen once. The sequenced sample was CD4+ or CD8+ T cells sorted from blood, obtained in a trial of the OX40 agonist ivuxolimab. The origin of the receptors is an adult with an advanced solid tumor such as melanoma, head and neck, liver or kidney cancer.

The V and J genes are TRBV5-1 and TRBJ2-1, with TRBD2 matching over 11 bases. In germline, CDR1 is SGHRS, CDR2 YFSETQ. The CDR3 loop spans 16 amino acids. J gave up 2 bases and V 4 bases, and 5 bases lay outside the gene matches. CDR3 DNA sequence: TGCGCCAGCAGCAAGCTTAGCGGGGGGGCCTACAATGAGCAGTTCTTC. It encodes CASSKLSGGAYNEQFF.

This rearrangement joins TRBV18 to TRBJ2-5; D gene unclear. Matching the DNA end better, TRBJ2-7 makes the J call doubtful. The CDR3 totals 15 residues. Germline CDR1 reads KGHSH; CDR2 reads LQKENI. Written as DNA, the CDR3 is TGTGCCAGCTCCCTGAAGACCGAGGTAACCTACGAGCAGTACTTC. It specifies CASSLKTEVTYEQYF.

V is TRBV7-9 and J is TRBJ2-3; 7 nucleotides align to TRBD2. V lost 6 bases, J lost 1 base, and 13 bases stayed unmatched. The CDR3 is 17 residues long. Looked up from germline, CDR1 is SEHNR and CDR2 is FQNEAQ (reference sequence). The DNA of the CDR3 is TGTGCCAGCAGTATCCTCTCCGCCACTAGCGGCACAGATACGCAGTATTTT. It encodes CASSILSATSGTDTQYF.

This chain uses TRBV28 with TRBJ1-1, with TRBD1 matching 9 bases. Per germline, CDR1 MDHEN and CDR2 SYDVKM. This CDR3 has 20 residues. V shed 3 bases, J shed 1 base, and the junction held 18 bases outside the gene matches. The CDR3 is CASSFRHGTGRGRGNTEAFF. The CDR3 DNA sequence: TGTGCCAGCAGTTTCCGTCACGGGACAGGGAGGGGGAGGGGGAACACTGAAGCTTTCTTT.

This clone was seen more than once but under ten times. The chain employs TRBV7-3 and TRBJ1-1, with a weak D call TRBD1 (5 bases). This CDR3 contains 13 residues. V was clipped by 6 bases and J by 5 bases, with 13 bases between them. CDR1 is SGHTA, CDR2 FQGTGA, per germline. The CDR3 DNA sequence: TGTGCCAGCAGTACGAGCGCAGGGACTGAAGCTTTCTTT. Encoded protein: CASSTSAGTEAFF. Full variable domain (remainder filled in from reference TRBV7-3 and TRBJ1-1): GAGVSQTPSNKVTEKGKYVELRCDPISGHTALYWYRQSLGQGPEFLIYFQGTGAADDSGLPNDRFFAVRPEGSVSTLKIQRTERGDSAVYLCASSTSAGTEAFFGQGTRLTVV.

V and J are TRBV5-6 and TRBJ2-2; D unresolved. Germline V gene sequence: CDR1 SGHDT, CDR2 YYEEEE. With 3 bases removed from V and 5 bases from J, the gap between germline ends came to 5 bases. The CDR3 length is 12 residues. Here the CDR3 DNA reads TGTGCCAGCAGCTCAACAACCGGGGAGCTGTTTTTT. Its translation is CASSSTTGELFF.